This TCR beta chain was found in a study of shared clonotypes between healthy human individuals. Naive CD8 cells lacked CD45RO and underwent positive selection for CCR7, leaving out terminally differentiated effector memory CD45RA+ cells. V lost 6 bases and J lost 0, with 15 bases in between. The CDR3 sequence is 17 residues long. Germline values: CDR1 MNHEY, CDR2 SMNVEV (reference sequence). The repertoire was sequenced with immunoSEQ multiplex PCR; TCRdb's copy has only in-frame clones and lacks some. Here the sample spans hundreds of thousands of clones, about 95% being singletons. The chain couples TRBV27 to TRBJ2-6, with D tentatively TRBD1 (6 bases). Input material: naive CD8+ T cells sorted from blood. The sequence was collected from a woman in her twenties or thirties in good health. As DNA, the CDR3 is TGTGCCAGCAGACAGGGAGTTACTTTCTCTGGGGCCAACGTCCTGACTTTC. Its translation: CASRQGVTFSGANVLTF.